The sequence of this TCR beta chain was determined in a study of T cell responses to AZD1222 COVID-19 vaccine. Study-level points and caveats: Mapped onto spike, vaccine-associated CD4 TCRs spanned it and were dominant at 160-218 and 743-854. Only a handful of AZD1222 recipients tested seropositive at baseline. Increases in Spike-specific TCR breadth and depth were seen after two AZD1222 doses.

This CDR3 has 11 amino acids. From germline, CDR1 is MNHEY and CDR2 SVGAGI. V lost 2 bases, J lost 8 bases, and 4 bases lay in between. TCRdb's copy holds only in-frame clones and misses some; the assay was immunoSEQ multiplex PCR. Across 150,000 or so clones, the top ten clones capture around 2.2% of the sample. Note on this clone: The target antigen is unknown.

The sequenced sample was peripheral blood. The chain carries TRBV6-5 and TRBJ1-3, with D hard to call. The sequence came from an adult in good health. The CDR3 loop is CASSYGDTIYF. The CDR3 nucleotides read TGTGCCAGCAGTTACGGGGACACCATATATTTT.